A selection of T cell receptor beta chains follows, all from one sample in a study of T cell responses to AZD1222 COVID-19 vaccine. Produced via immunoSEQ multiplex PCR; TCRdb's table is partial and in-frame only. The sample has 130,000 or so clones; roughly 92% are singletons. Source: peripheral blood, taken 28 days after the second AZD1222 dose. The receptors were sampled from an adult who received the AZD1222 COVID-19 vaccine. Both conserved end residues are part of each CDR3. The D gene is left open where the match is weak. Clone size is not always given. Where it is, it says once, few, many or a class for expanded clones.

CDR3 DNA: TGTGCCAGCAGTTCCGCAGGGGCTGAAGCTTTCTTT
CDR3 protein: CASSSAGAEAFF
V gene: TRBV28
J gene: TRBJ1-1
D gene: -
clone size: -

CDR3 DNA: TGTGCCAGCAGTTTTAAGAACACTGAAGCTTTCTTT
CDR3 protein: CASSFKNTEAFF
V gene: TRBV28
J gene: TRBJ1-1
D gene: -
clone size: -

CDR3 DNA: TGTGCCAGCAGTGCCCCCGGGACGGTTAATGAAAAACTGTTTTTT
CDR3 protein: CASSAPGTVNEKLFF
V gene: TRBV2
J gene: TRBJ1-4
D gene: -
clone size: -

CDR3 DNA: TGTGCCAGCAGCGAGGGACTAGCTGAGCAGTTCTTC
CDR3 protein: CASSEGLAEQFF
V gene: TRBV9
J gene: TRBJ2-1
D gene: TRBD2
clone size: -

CDR3 DNA: TGTGCCAGCAGCCAAGGGCAGAACACTGAAGCTTTCTTT
CDR3 protein: CASSQGQNTEAFF
V gene: TRBV4-2
J gene: TRBJ1-1
D gene: -
clone size: -

CDR3 DNA: TGTGCCAGTAAGTCCGCCCCCGGCGTGACAGGATTGAACACTGAAGCTTTCTTT
CDR3 protein: CASKSAPGVTGLNTEAFF
V gene: TRBV19
J gene: TRBJ1-1
D gene: -
clone size: once

CDR3 DNA: TGTGCCACCAGCAGGGGACTAGCGGGGTCTCGCGAGCAGTACTTC
CDR3 protein: CATSRGLAGSREQYF
V gene: TRBV15
J gene: TRBJ2-7
D gene: TRBD2
clone size: -

CDR3 DNA: TGTGCCAGTGTTACCGGGACAGAGAATTCACCCCTCCACTTT
CDR3 protein: CASVTGTENSPLHF
V gene: TRBV2
J gene: TRBJ1-6
D gene: TRBD1
clone size: -

CDR3 DNA: TGTGCCAGCAGCCAATTCCTGGGCAGATTCGGAGAGACCCAGTACTTC
CDR3 protein: CASSQFLGRFGETQYF
V gene: TRBV16
J gene: TRBJ2-5
D gene: -
clone size: -

CDR3 DNA: TGTGCCAGCAGCTTAGCGTACGCGGGGGGCGGCTATGGCTACACCTTC
CDR3 protein: CASSLAYAGGGYGYTF
V gene: TRBV7-9
J gene: TRBJ1-2
D gene: -
clone size: -

CDR3 DNA: TGTGCCAGCAGGGCAGGGAGGAGAATTGAAAAACTGTTTTTT
CDR3 protein: CASRAGRRIEKLFF
V gene: TRBV27
J gene: TRBJ1-4
D gene: -
clone size: once

CDR3 DNA: TGCGCCAGCACGGCCGCGATAGGGGGTTGGTCCTACAATGAGCAGTTCTTC
CDR3 protein: CASTAAIGGWSYNEQFF
V gene: TRBV5-1
J gene: TRBJ2-1
D gene: -
clone size: -

CDR3 DNA: TGCAGCGTTGCTAGGGGGTCTTACTCCTACAATGAGCAGTTCTTC
CDR3 protein: CSVARGSYSYNEQFF
V gene: TRBV29-1
J gene: TRBJ2-1
D gene: -
clone size: -

CDR3 DNA: TGTGCCAGCAGCCCAATGGGGACTAGAGTAGAGGAGCAGTACTTC
CDR3 protein: CASSPMGTRVEEQYF
V gene: TRBV7-3
J gene: TRBJ2-7
D gene: TRBD2
clone size: -

CDR3 DNA: TGTGCCAGCACTCGAGTGGGCGAAGAGACCCAGTACTTC
CDR3 protein: CASTRVGEETQYF
V gene: TRBV6-5
J gene: TRBJ2-5
D gene: -
clone size: -

CDR3 DNA: TGTGCCAGCAGCTTCTGGTCTATCTCTGGAAACACCATATATTTT
CDR3 protein: CASSFWSISGNTIYF
V gene: TRBV7-2
J gene: TRBJ1-3
D gene: -
clone size: -

CDR3 DNA: TGTGCCAGCAGTTCTCTAGCGGGAGGGCGCCAAGAGACCCAGTACTTC
CDR3 protein: CASSSLAGGRQETQYF
V gene: TRBV6-5
J gene: TRBJ2-5
D gene: TRBD2
clone size: few

CDR3 DNA: TGTGCCAGCAGCTTAGTGGTAGGACTAAGGACAGATACGCAGTATTTT
CDR3 protein: CASSLVVGLRTDTQYF
V gene: TRBV7-2
J gene: TRBJ2-3
D gene: -
clone size: few

CDR3 DNA: TGTGCCAGCAGCATAATACAGGGGGCGAGGCTTGTGCAGCCCCAGCATTTT
CDR3 protein: CASSIIQGARLVQPQHF
V gene: TRBV7-2
J gene: TRBJ1-5
D gene: TRBD1
clone size: -

CDR3 DNA: TGTGCCAGCAGCCCCGGACTAGCCGGAGAGACCCAGTACTTC
CDR3 protein: CASSPGLAGETQYF
V gene: TRBV7-2
J gene: TRBJ2-5
D gene: TRBD2
clone size: once